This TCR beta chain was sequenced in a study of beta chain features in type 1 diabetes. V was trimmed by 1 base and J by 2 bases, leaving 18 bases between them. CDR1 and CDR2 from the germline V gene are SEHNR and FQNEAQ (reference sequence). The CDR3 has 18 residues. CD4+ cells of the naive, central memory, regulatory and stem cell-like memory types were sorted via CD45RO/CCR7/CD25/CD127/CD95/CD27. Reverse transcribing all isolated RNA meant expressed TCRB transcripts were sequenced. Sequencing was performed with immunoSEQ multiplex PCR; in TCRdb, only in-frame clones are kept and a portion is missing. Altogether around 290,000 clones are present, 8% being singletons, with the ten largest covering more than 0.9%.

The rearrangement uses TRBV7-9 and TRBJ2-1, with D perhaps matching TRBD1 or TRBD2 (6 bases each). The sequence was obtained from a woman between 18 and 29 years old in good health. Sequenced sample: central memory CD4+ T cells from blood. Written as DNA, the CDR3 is TGTGCCAGCAGCTTAGGGTTGGGCGAGGGGGGCACCTACAATGAGCAGTTCTTC. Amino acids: CASSLGLGEGGTYNEQFF.